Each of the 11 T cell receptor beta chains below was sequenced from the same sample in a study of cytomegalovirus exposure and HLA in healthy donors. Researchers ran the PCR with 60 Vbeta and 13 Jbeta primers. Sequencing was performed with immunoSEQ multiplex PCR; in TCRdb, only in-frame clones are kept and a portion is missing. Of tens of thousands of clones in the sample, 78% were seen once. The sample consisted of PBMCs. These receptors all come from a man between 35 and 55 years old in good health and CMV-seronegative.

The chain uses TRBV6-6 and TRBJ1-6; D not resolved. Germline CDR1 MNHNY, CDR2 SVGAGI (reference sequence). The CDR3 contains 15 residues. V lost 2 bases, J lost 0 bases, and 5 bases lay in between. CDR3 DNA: TGTGCCAGCAGTTACGAGGGCTCCTATAATTCACCCCTCCACTTT. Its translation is CASSYEGSYNSPLHF.

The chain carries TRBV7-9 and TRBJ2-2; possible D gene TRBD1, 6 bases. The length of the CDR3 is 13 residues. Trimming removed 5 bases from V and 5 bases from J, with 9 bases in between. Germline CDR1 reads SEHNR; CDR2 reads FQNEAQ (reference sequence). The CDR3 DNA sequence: TGTGCCAGCAGCCCAGACAGGACCGGGGAGCTGTTTTTT. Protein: CASSPDRTGELFF.

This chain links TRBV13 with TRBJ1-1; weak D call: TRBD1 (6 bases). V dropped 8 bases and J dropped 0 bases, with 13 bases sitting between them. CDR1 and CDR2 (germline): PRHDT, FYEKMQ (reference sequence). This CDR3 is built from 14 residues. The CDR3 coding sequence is TGTGCCAGCCACAGGGACCGCATGAACACTGAAGCTTTCTTT. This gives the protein CASHRDRMNTEAFF.

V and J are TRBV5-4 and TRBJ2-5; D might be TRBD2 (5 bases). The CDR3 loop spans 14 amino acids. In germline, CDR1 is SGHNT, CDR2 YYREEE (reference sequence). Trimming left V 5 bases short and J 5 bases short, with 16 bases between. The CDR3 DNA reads TGTGCCAGCAGTCCGAAAACTAGAGGGGAGACCCAGTACTTC. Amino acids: CASSPKTRGETQYF.

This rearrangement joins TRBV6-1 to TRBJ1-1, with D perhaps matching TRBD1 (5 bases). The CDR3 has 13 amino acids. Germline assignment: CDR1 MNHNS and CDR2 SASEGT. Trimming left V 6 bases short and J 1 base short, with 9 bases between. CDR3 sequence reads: CASRWGGNTEAFF. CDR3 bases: TGTGCCAGCAGGTGGGGGGGGAACACTGAAGCTTTCTTT.

The DNA for the CDR3 is TGTGCCAGCAGCCAAGAGACACCCAACACAGATACGCAGTATTTT. Residues: CASSQETPNTDTQYF. This chain links TRBV4-2 with TRBJ2-3, with D unresolved. The V gene's germline CDR1 is LGHNA and CDR2 YNFKEQ. The V gene lost 0 bases and the J gene lost 2 bases, with 9 bases spanning the gap. The CDR3 is made up of 15 amino acids.

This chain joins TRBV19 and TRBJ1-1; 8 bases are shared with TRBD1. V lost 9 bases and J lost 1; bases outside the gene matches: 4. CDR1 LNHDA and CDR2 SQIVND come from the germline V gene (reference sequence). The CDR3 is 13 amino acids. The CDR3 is CASKGQENTEAFF. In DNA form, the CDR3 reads TGTGCCAGCAAGGGACAGGAGAACACTGAAGCTTTCTTT.

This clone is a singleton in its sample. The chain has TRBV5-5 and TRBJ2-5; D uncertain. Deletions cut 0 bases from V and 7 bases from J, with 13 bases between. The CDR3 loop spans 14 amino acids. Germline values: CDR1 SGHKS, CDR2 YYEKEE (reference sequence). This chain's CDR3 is CASSLVPLVRTQYF. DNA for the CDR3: TGTGCCAGCAGCTTGGTCCCATTAGTGAGGACCCAGTACTTC.

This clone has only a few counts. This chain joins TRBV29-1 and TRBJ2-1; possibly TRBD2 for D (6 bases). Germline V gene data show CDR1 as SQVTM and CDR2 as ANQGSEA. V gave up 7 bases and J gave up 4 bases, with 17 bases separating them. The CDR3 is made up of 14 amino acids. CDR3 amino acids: CSAGPWEEYNEQFF. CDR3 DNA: TGCAGCGCCGGCCCGTGGGAGGAATACAATGAGCAGTTCTTC.

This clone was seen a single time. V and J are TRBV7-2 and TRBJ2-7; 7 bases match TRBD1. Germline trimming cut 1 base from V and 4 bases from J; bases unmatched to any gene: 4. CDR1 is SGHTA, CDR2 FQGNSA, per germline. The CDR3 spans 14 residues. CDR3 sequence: CASSLERGRYEQYF. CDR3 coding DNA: TGTGCCAGCAGCTTAGAAAGGGGGCGTTACGAGCAGTACTTC.

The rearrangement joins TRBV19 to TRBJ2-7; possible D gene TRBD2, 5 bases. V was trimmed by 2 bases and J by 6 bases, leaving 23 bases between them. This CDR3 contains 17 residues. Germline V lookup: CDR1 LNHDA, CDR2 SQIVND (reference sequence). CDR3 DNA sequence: TGTGCCAGTAGTATACCCCGGGGTAACAAGTTTGGATCCGAGCAGTACTTC. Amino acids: CASSIPRGNKFGSEQYF.